The entry below describes one T cell receptor beta chain. This specimen comes from a study of cytomegalovirus exposure and HLA in healthy donors. The CDR3 is 15 residues long. Germline V gene data show CDR1 as KGHSH and CDR2 as LQKENI. With V trimmed by 1 base and J by 1 base, 3 bases remained unmatched. Amplification used 60 Vbeta primers and 13 Jbeta primers. Clones were sequenced by immunoSEQ multiplex PCR, and TCRdb holds only the in-frame ones, with some missing. The table shows about 57,000 clones, with around 80% occurring only once. This receptor was taken from a woman aged 25 to 39 in good health and CMV-seronegative. The sample comprised PBMCs. The J gene is TRBJ1-1, the V gene TRBV18; 7 bases match TRBD1. The CDR3 is CASSPLGTANTEAFF. The CDR3 DNA is TGTGCCAGCTCACCACTCGGGACAGCGAACACTGAAGCTTTCTTT. The whole variable domain, remainder taken from reference TRBV18 and TRBJ1-1, is NAGVMQNPRHLVRRRGQEARLRCSPMKGHSHVYWYRQLPEEGLKFMVYLQKENIIDESGMPKERFSAEFPKEGPSILRIQQVVRGDSAAYFCASSPLGTANTEAFFGQGTRLTVV.